One and the same sample provided the 21 T cell receptor beta chains below, sequenced in a study of cytomegalovirus exposure and HLA in healthy donors. Produced via immunoSEQ multiplex PCR; TCRdb's table is partial and in-frame only. The sample records some 98,000 clones, around nine tenths being singletons. The material sequenced was PBMCs. These receptors came from a woman in her 30s in good health and CMV-seronegative.

The chain links TRBV9 to TRBJ2-3; the match to TRBD2 covers 7 bases. Trimming at V came to 5 bases and at J to 6 bases, leaving 9 bases not matched to a gene. Germline CDR1 SGDLS, CDR2 YYNGEE. CDR3 length equals 14 residues. Here the CDR3 reads CASSEGQGGDTQYF. CDR3 DNA: TGTGCCAGCAGTGAGGGGCAGGGAGGGGATACGCAGTATTTT.

This clone was counted once. The V and J genes are TRBV5-1 and TRBJ1-6, with 8 nucleotides matching TRBD1. The CDR3 runs to 17 residues. The V segment lost 0 bases and the J segment 8 bases; nucleotides outside the gene matches: 10. The germline CDR1 and CDR2 sequences are SGHRS and YFSETQ. The CDR3 DNA is TGCGCCAGCAGCTTGGGCATATGGACAGGGATGGATTCACCCCTCCACTTT. Protein sequence: CASSLGIWTGMDSPLHF. The full variable domain, rest sourced from reference TRBV5-1 and TRBJ1-6, is KAGVTQTPRYLIKTRGQQVTLSCSPISGHRSVSWYQQTPGQGLQFLFEYFSETQRNKGNFPGRFSGRQFSNSRSEMNVSTLELGDSALYLCASSLGIWTGMDSPLHFGNGTRLTVT.

This chain links TRBV11-2 with TRBJ2-7, with D perhaps matching TRBD2 (6 bases). The germline CDR1 and CDR2 sequences are SGHAT and FQNNGV. V gave up 0 bases and J gave up 6 bases, with 12 bases separating them. The CDR3 loop spans 14 amino acids. CDR3 DNA sequence: TGTGCCAGCAGCTTAGATCAAGCCGGGGGCGAGCAGTACTTC. Its translation: CASSLDQAGGEQYF.

CDR3 amino acids: CASSFSPGSTYNEQFF. CDR3 nucleotides: TGTGCCAGCAGCTTCTCGCCTGGGAGTACCTACAATGAGCAGTTCTTC. The V call is TRBV5-6, the J call TRBJ2-1; weak D call: TRBD2 (5 bases). This CDR3 comprises 16 residues. V was clipped by 2 bases and J by 2 bases, with 14 bases between them. The germline V gene encodes CDR1 SGHDT and CDR2 YYEEEE.

This chain connects TRBV4-2 to TRBJ2-7; TRBD2 is a possible D gene (5 bases). The germline gives CDR1 LGHNA, CDR2 YNFKEQ. Deletions cut 1 base from V and 2 bases from J, with 12 bases between. This CDR3 region has 15 residues. The CDR3 bases are TGTGCCAGCAGCCAAGTCCCCTCCGGGGCCTACGAGCAGTACTTC. It encodes CASSQVPSGAYEQYF.

The chain has TRBV6-5 and TRBJ1-5; D not certain. The germline V gene encodes CDR1 MNHEY and CDR2 SVGAGI. The V gene lost 8 bases and the J gene lost 0 bases, with 14 bases spanning the gap. The CDR3 is 15 residues long. The CDR3 sequence: CASREQVGSNQPQHF. CDR3 sequence (DNA): TGTGCCAGCCGGGAACAAGTAGGTAGCAATCAGCCCCAGCATTTT.

The chain carries TRBV19 and TRBJ2-2; TRBD1 matches 9 bases. The CDR3 has 15 residues. V shed 3 bases, J shed 6 bases, and the junction held 5 bases outside the gene matches. The germline CDR1 and CDR2 sequences are LNHDA and SQIVND (reference sequence). CDR3 in DNA: TGTGCCAGTAGTATCGGGACAGGGTTTCCCGGGGAGCTGTTTTTT. It translates to CASSIGTGFPGELFF.

V and J are TRBV28 and TRBJ1-2; perhaps TRBD1 as D (5 bases). V was clipped by 4 bases and J by 5 bases, with 14 bases between them. The CDR3 has 14 residues. The V gene's germline CDR1 is MDHEN and CDR2 SYDVKM. CDR3 loop: CASSSHAGNYGYTF. In DNA form, the CDR3 reads TGTGCCAGCAGTTCCCACGCAGGGAATTATGGCTACACCTTC.

The chain joins TRBV5-4 to TRBJ2-1; 11 bases align to TRBD2. The CDR3 consists of 16 residues. Germline CDR1 and CDR2: SGHNT and YYREEE (reference sequence). Trimming at V came to 4 bases and at J to 5 bases, leaving 8 bases not matched to a gene. CDR3 DNA sequence: TGTGCCAGCAGCCACTTGCTAGCGGGGGGTAACAATGAGCAGTTCTTC. Its translation is CASSHLLAGGNNEQFF.

The chain has TRBV5-4 and TRBJ2-5; 8 positions agree with TRBD1. CDR1 and CDR2 (germline): SGHNT, YYREEE (reference sequence). The CDR3 loop spans 15 amino acids. The junction had 7 bases not matched to a gene; V was cut back by 1 base and J by 5 bases. CDR3 in amino acids: CASSLRTGPLETQYF. The CDR3 region has the DNA TGTGCCAGCAGCTTGCGGACAGGGCCTTTGGAGACCCAGTACTTC.

V gene TRBV7-6 combines with J gene TRBJ1-2; D remains unclear. CDR3 length equals 13 residues. The germline CDR1 and CDR2 sequences are SGHVS and FNYEAQ. V was clipped by 5 bases and J by 3 bases, with 10 bases between them. The CDR3 coding sequence is TGTGCCAGCAGCCCACGGAGGGACTATGGCTACACCTTC. The encoded protein is CASSPRRDYGYTF.

This sequence joins TRBV19 and TRBJ1-1; D might be TRBD1 (5 bases). Per germline, CDR1 LNHDA and CDR2 SQIVND (reference sequence). V lost 7 bases and J lost 4, with 16 bases in between. CDR3 length equals 14 residues. The CDR3 sequence is CASIPGVGSTEAFF. CDR3 nucleotide sequence: TGTGCCAGTATCCCGGGGGTAGGGTCCACTGAAGCTTTCTTT.

The V call is TRBV6-7, the J call TRBJ1-5; D call uncertain. TRBV6-7 has ORF status, its function being uncertain. The ends were cut back, 0 bases at V and 5 bases at J, with 26 bases in the middle. This CDR3 comprises 20 residues. DNA for the CDR3: TGTGCCAGCAGTTACTCGTCGTTTATTTTTGGAGAAAAATCCCATCAGCCCCAGCATTTT. It yields the protein CASSYSSFIFGEKSHQPQHF.

The chain joins TRBV7-6 to TRBJ2-1; perhaps TRBD2 as D (5 bases). The CDR3 has 17 amino acids. Trimming cost V 0 bases and J 0 bases, with 12 bases left between them. The germline V gene has CDR1 SGHVS and CDR2 FNYEAQ. The CDR3 DNA follows: TGTGCCAGCAGCTTAGCGGACCCCGGGGTCTCCTACAATGAGCAGTTCTTC. Its translation is CASSLADPGVSYNEQFF.

The genes are TRBV14 and TRBJ2-1; unclear D gene. Germline CDR1 is SGHDN and CDR2 is FVKESK. Trimming shortened V by 0 bases and J by 7 bases, and 13 bases separated the two germline ends. The CDR3 spans 15 residues. The CDR3 sequence is CASSQDRHNSNEQFF. The CDR3 bases are TGTGCCAGCAGCCAAGACAGACATAATTCGAATGAGCAGTTCTTC.

This sequence joins TRBV11-2 and TRBJ2-3, with unresolved D. The CDR3 has 17 amino acids. Trimming removed 4 bases from V and 0 bases from J, with 17 bases in between. Germline CDR1 SGHAT, CDR2 FQNNGV. CDR3: CASSYLTPLTSTDTQYF. In nucleotides, the CDR3 is TGTGCCAGCAGCTACCTAACTCCATTGACTAGCACAGATACGCAGTATTTT. The full variable domain, rest sourced from reference TRBV11-2 and TRBJ2-3, is EAGVAQSPRYKIIEKRQSVAFWCNPISGHATLYWYQQILGQGPKLLIQFQNNGVVDDSQLPKDRFSAERLKGVDSTLKIQPAKLEDSAVYLCASSYLTPLTSTDTQYFGPGTRLTVL.

The V and J genes are TRBV13 and TRBJ1-1; D not resolved. V lost 1 base and J 3 bases, leaving 9 bases between the germline ends. CDR1 is PRHDT and CDR2 is FYEKMQ in the germline V gene (reference sequence). CDR3 length: 14 residues. CDR3 nucleotide sequence: TGTGCCAGCAGCTTAGCGGTAGAGGACACTGAAGCTTTCTTT. It yields the protein CASSLAVEDTEAFF.

This clone was seen a single time. The rearrangement uses TRBV11-3 and TRBJ2-2, with a tentative D call TRBD1 (6 bases). Trimming cost V 7 bases and J 0 bases, with 9 bases left between them. The CDR3 is 14 residues long. Germline V gene lookup returns CDR1 SGHNT and CDR2 YENEEA. CDR3 loop: CASTQGTNTGELFF. The DNA of the CDR3 is TGTGCCAGCACACAGGGTACGAACACCGGGGAGCTGTTTTTT.

This clone has only one observation. The V call is TRBV4-1, the J call TRBJ1-4, with D perhaps matching TRBD1 (5 bases). This CDR3 is built from 18 residues. Germline loops: CDR1 MGHRA, CDR2 YSYEKL. The V end was cut by 0 bases, the J end by 8 bases, with 22 bases between. The CDR3 loop reads CASSQDPGDGRVCEKLFF. The CDR3 bases are TGCGCCAGCAGCCAAGATCCGGGAGACGGCAGGGTTTGCGAAAAACTGTTTTTT.

The chain combines TRBV27 with TRBJ2-1; the match to TRBD2 covers 11 bases. This CDR3 is 15 amino acids long. V was pared by 6 bases and J by 6 bases, with 7 bases of the junction left unmatched. The V gene's germline CDR1 is MNHEY and CDR2 SMNVEV (reference sequence). CDR3 DNA sequence: TGTGCCAGCAGCCTCACTAGCGGGAGTATCAATGAGCAGTTCTTC. It encodes CASSLTSGSINEQFF.

The chain couples TRBV5-1 to TRBJ2-2; possibly TRBD2 for D (7 bases). The germline V gene has CDR1 SGHRS and CDR2 YFSETQ. V shed 7 bases and J shed 5 bases, with 15 bases lying between them. CDR3 length: 14 amino acids. Written as DNA, the CDR3 is TGCGCCAGCGGGGGGGCTGGTCCTACCGGGGAGCTGTTTTTT. Its protein is CASGGAGPTGELFF.